This record looks at one T cell receptor beta chain sequence and its context. Its antigen remains unidentified. The sample holds no much larger clone one base away, and base qualities are not on file. The sample originates from a study of cytomegalovirus exposure and HLA in healthy donors (dated by TCRdb to 2016 to 2017). For the wider study: An earlier analysis of approximately 600 of the donors reported about 250 Gb of sequence data and some 120 million unique TCR beta sequences from roughly 180 million T cells. Around 300 gigabases of sequencing data and approximately 85 million unique TCR sequences were included in an early release covering around 600 HLA-typed donors. Of the 350 to 400 genotyped donors, 65% to 90% fell in the genetic ancestry cluster associated with self-reported Caucasian donors. The aim of the study was to test whether cataloging public T cell receptors could identify signatures of past pathogen exposure. The study profiled the T cell repertoires of 500 to 800 subjects by immunosequencing and related them to cytomegalovirus serostatus. Besides the first cohort of approximately 710 subjects, a separate validation cohort made up of roughly 120 different subjects was used. To predict cytomegalovirus infection status, the study brought together high-throughput TCR immunosequencing, statistical association of individual TCRs with disease status, and machine learning. To study patterns of TCR occurrence, a later analysis re-analyzed previously published TCR beta repertoires from 650 to 750 donors and added high-resolution HLA genotyping. The later analysis used no new phenotypic data to find candidate immune exposures, relying instead on TCR beta sequences and their occurrence across donors. To decide whether each TCR beta V gene segment behaved as functional or pseudogenic, an earlier analysis of approximately 600 of the donors relied on high-throughput TCR beta sequencing. Donor age, sex, ethnicity and CMV serostatus were collected together with the repertoire data. A later genetic analysis took genome-wide SNP genotypes for about 55% of the 666 donors and used that subset as a discovery cohort. Every repertoire in the discovery cohort had been generated on one and the same sequencing platform. Class I and class II HLA loci were covered by the typing at four-digit resolution. The number of donors typed differed by locus, with 629-630 for A, B, C, DRB1 and DQB1, about 500 for DQA1, 600 to 610 for DPA1, and under 490 for DPB1. Five DR-DQ haplotypes were treated as single units for association and clustering because of strong linkage in the cohort. On average, 235,054 unique TCR beta nucleotide sequences were sequenced per donor among some 430 genotyped donors of the cohort, with 15% to 20% of those sequences being non-productive. Study-wide findings and limitations: Several of the top co-occurrence clusters appeared to be linked to parvovirus B19, influenza, CMV and Epstein-Barr virus, according to a later analysis. Because counts were too low, seventeen rarely observed V segments, including chromosome 9 orphons, were left out of the earlier analysis of 587 of the donors. A cluster of highly shared sequence variants was judged likely to represent a technical artifact of the sequencing pipeline. In a later analysis, HLA-associated TCR beta chains were found to be more clonally expanded and to have lower generation probabilities than equally common non-associated chains. According to a later genetic analysis, donors in an Asian-associated ancestry cluster had fewer N-insertions in productive TCRs than the approximately 670-donor mean. A total of 150 to 200 TCR beta chains were listed by the study as associated with cytomegalovirus. The classifier was reported to diagnose cytomegalovirus status with high specificity and sensitivity in both the original cohort and the validation cohort. An earlier analysis of approximately 590 of the donors showed that most TCR beta V segments appeared in productive rearrangements either about 87% or about 30% of the time, which broadly matched IMGT annotations. In vitro tests confirmed that a few of the cytomegalovirus-associated TCR beta chains recognize cytomegalovirus antigens. The only immune exposure information available for the cohort was CMV serostatus. Specific HLA alleles were associated with over 15,000 TCR beta sequences at a false discovery rate of 0.05 in a later analysis. Assigning TCR associations to individual alleles was difficult when HLA alleles, especially DR and DQ, strongly co-occurred. The authors suggested that the approach could potentially be generalized to other disease states and immunological phenotypes. Because HLA typing was missing for some donors at each locus, association tests included only the typed subset. In a later analysis, most CMV-associated TCR beta chains were found to appear HLA-restricted, with HLA associations seemingly driven largely by CMV exposure. A further reported finding was that TCR beta sequences accurately predicted the HLA-A and HLA-B alleles for most subjects in the first cohort. Linkage disequilibrium might explain the correlated functional status among segregating V segments, but an unknown experimental factor could not be excluded. Only TCR beta chains were sequenced in this cohort, and the absence of alpha or paired-chain data limited detectable features. An association between a missense DCLRE1C variant and V-gene and J-gene trimming of TCR beta chains was found in a later genetic analysis and replicated in an independent cohort. The presence/absence analyses assumed that sequencing depth was roughly uniform across donors, and that assumption may not be true. In a later analysis, the rate of TCR association differed among HLA loci, with DRB1 alleles having the most associated TCRs and HLA-C alleles having the fewest. Most TCR sequences were seen in very few donors, while some public TCRs were found in many individuals.

The library came from the immunoSEQ multiplex PCR assay. A mixture of 60 forward primers for TCR Vbeta segments and 13 reverse primers for TCR Jbeta segments was used in the multiplex PCR. The CDR3 region of rearranged TCR beta genes was amplified from genomic DNA with a multiplex PCR assay. The Illumina HiSeq System was used to sequence the amplified TCR beta libraries as 87-base-pair reads. The study's own analysis went as follows. A later analysis counted approximately 76 million unique TCR beta chains across the approximately 700 repertoires, and some 11 million of these chains were shared by at least two donors. To remove PCR and sequencing errors, raw reads were error-corrected and collapsed into unique sequences using a nearest-neighbor algorithm that merged closely related sequences. Alignment of CDR3 sequences to IMGT reference sequences was used to assign V, D and J gene segments. For a sequence to be retained, a match of at least six nucleotides was required to both a V gene segment and a J gene segment. A rearrangement counted as productive if the CDR3 had no stop codons and remained in frame with V and J, and every other rearrangement counted as non-productive. Following IMGT convention, CDR3 was defined as the stretch from the second conserved V-encoded cysteine up to the conserved J-encoded phenylalanine. The earlier analysis of a few hundred of the donors excluded sequences that lacked an unambiguous match to a single V gene segment. In an earlier analysis of several hundred of the donors, V segments were called functional above 56.7% productive rearrangements and were called segregating when the between-donor standard deviation exceeded 5%. To diagnose cytomegalovirus status from the catalog of TCR beta chain sequences, a statistical classification framework was built. A later analysis assigned V and J genes by comparing TCR nucleotide sequences with IMGT/GENE-DB human TR gene sequences. In a later analysis, CDR3 sequences and most-parsimonious VDJ recombination scenarios were assigned using the TCRdist pipeline. In a later analysis, each TCR beta chain was defined by its CDR3 amino acid sequence together with its V-gene family, and reads lacking a unique V-gene family were excluded. To address suspected cross-contamination and a sequencing artifact, a later analysis removed 550 to 750 highly shared, low-generation-probability nucleotide sequences. A later analysis calculated a clonal expansion index for each public chain from normalized within-repertoire ranks of inferred template counts. In a later analysis, generation probabilities were computed with a VDJ recombination model fitted to out-of-frame rearrangements, and the resulting probabilities were checked against IGoR. In a later analysis, TCR-TCR, TCR-HLA and TCR-CMV co-occurrence was scored with hypergeometric tests, and a repertoire-size bias correction was applied to TCR pairs. False discovery rates were estimated in a later analysis by permuting HLA or CMV assignments 20 times. In a later analysis, co-occurring TCRs were grouped using DBSCAN, with TCRdist sequence similarity added in when clustering inside HLA-allele-positive subsets. Co-occurrence clustering excluded repertoires with fewer than 30,000 or more than 120,000 public chains, plus five with anomalous nucleotide sharing. In TCRdb, the immuneACCESS table is reduced to in-frame sequences with V and J assigned. These tables do not hold every clone; where another copy was compared, an unresolved V gene accounts for under half, and the others remain unexplained. V and J calls and clone size are those listed in that table; D and trimming were worked out from the DNA. Present in this sample are under 200,000 clones, more than 65% of which were seen just once. Clones ranked in the top ten supply less than 3.5% of the sample.

In total, fewer than 750 healthy bone marrow donors made up the cohort. At the time of sampling, every cohort member was nominally healthy, though immune exposures that went unrecorded were likely present. The donor tested CMV seropositive and was one of the 289 seropositive cohort members. Every donor gave a peripheral blood sample, and the peripheral blood mononuclear cells from that sample were used for TCR beta sequencing. The Qiagen DNeasy Blood Extraction Kit was used to extract genomic DNA from the blood cell samples. This clonotype originated in a woman between 40 and 55 years old in good health and CMV-seropositive. Sequencing was done on a sample of PBMCs.

The nucleotides are TGTGCCAGCAGCACAGGACAGGGCGATGGCAATCAGCCCCAGCATTTT. Translated, it gives CASSTGQGDGNQPQHF. The V and J genes are TRBV5-8 and TRBJ1-5; TRBD1 lines up with 8 middle nucleotides. From a lookup of the germline V gene, CDR1 and CDR2 are SGHTS and YDEGEE. There are 16 amino acids in the CDR3, from cysteine to phenylalanine inclusive. The CDR3 DNA has 48 bases and is translated from base 1. Clipping removes 4 bases from V and 2 bases from J, with 8 as the unmatched junction base count.